Presented here are 3 T cell receptor beta chains from one specimen sequenced in a study of radiotherapy plus CTLA-4 blockade in lung cancer. The protocol was immunoSEQ multiplex PCR, while the TCRdb copy is restricted to in-frame clones and leaves out a portion. The profile shows roughly 86,000 clones, roughly 87% of them singletons. The source material was peripheral blood, sampled from a patient treated with radiotherapy plus ipilimumab. The receptors were gathered from a human donor with non-small cell lung cancer who had stable disease on radiotherapy plus ipilimumab.

The chain carries TRBV19 and TRBJ2-7; D is unresolved. This CDR3 has 13 residues. Trimming stripped 5 bases from V and 7 bases from J, with 15 bases between. The V gene's germline CDR1 is LNHDA and CDR2 SQIVND (reference sequence). The CDR3 reads CASSPRSLGEQYF. In DNA form, the CDR3 reads TGTGCCAGTAGTCCCCGCAGTCTGGGGGAGCAGTACTTC.

The V call is TRBV2, the J call TRBJ1-6; a possible D gene is TRBD1 (6 bases). From germline, CDR1 is SNHLY and CDR2 FYNNEI. Deletions cut 6 bases from V and 3 bases from J, with 15 bases between. The CDR3 loop spans 16 amino acids. CDR3 DNA: TGTGCCAGCAGCGAAAAAACAGGGAACTATAATTCACCCCTCCACTTT. This codes for CASSEKTGNYNSPLHF.

The DNA of the CDR3 is TGTGCCAGCAGCCGCGAACAGGGGAGGCGGGGGCTTAATGAAAAACTGTTTTTT. As protein: CASSREQGRRGLNEKLFF. The V call is TRBV14, the J call TRBJ1-4, with 7 bases matching TRBD1. V was pared by 4 bases and J by 4 bases, with 15 bases of the junction left unmatched. CDR1 is SGHDN, CDR2 FVKESK, per germline. CDR3 length: 18 residues.